The 26 T cell receptor beta chains reported below all come from one sample, sequenced in a study of lung T cells in sarcoidosis with Löfgren's syndrome (dated by TCRdb to between 2016 and 2019). Sequencing took place on an Illumina MiSeq. Through fastp at Q25 and MiXCR, TCRdb rebuilt clones from the public reads, retaining in-frame beta chains. Identical CDR3 protein sequences are pooled into one entry, listed with their most common genes and DNA. This sample gives about 19,000 distinct CDR3 sequences in total; approximately 21% of them show up just once. Roughly 4.3% of the sample is held by the ten biggest clonotypes. The specimen was CD4+ T cells from PBMCs. The source is a human donor with sarcoidosis (Löfgren's syndrome or another form), or a control subject (not recorded which).

As regards this clonotype: It may be a read error: a sequence one base away is much more abundant. The rearrangement links TRBV19 to TRBJ2-2; 7 positions agree with TRBD1. The germline CDR1 and CDR2 sequences are LNHDA and SQIVND (reference sequence). The CDR3 extends over 14 amino acids. The CDR3 protein is CASSGQVNTGEPFF. The CDR3 DNA sequence: TGTGCCAGTAGTGGACAGGTGAACACCGGGGAGCCGTTTTTT.

This clonotype was observed many times. V usage is TRBV12-3 or TRBV12-4 and J usage is TRBJ1-1; 7 bases agree with TRBD1. This CDR3 comprises 22 residues. V lost 2 bases and J lost 0; bases outside the gene matches: 24. This chain's CDR3 is CASSLSLPVISRGDWMNTEAFF. The CDR3 DNA reads TGTGCCAGCAGTTTATCGTTACCAGTCATTAGCAGGGGGGATTGGATGAACACTGAAGCTTTCTTT.

The table lists this clonotype with many counts. J is TRBJ2-1 and V is TRBV4-1; 12 nucleotides agree with TRBD2. The CDR3 totals 17 residues. Germline CDR1 is MGHRA and CDR2 is YSYEKL. The junction had 4 bases not matched to a gene; V was cut back by 0 bases and J by 4 bases. The CDR3 sequence: CASSQDFTSGRYNEQFF. The CDR3 DNA follows: TGCGCCAGCAGCCAAGATTTTACTAGCGGGAGGTACAATGAGCAGTTCTTC.

This clonotype is termed medium-sized (0.01 to 0.1%). The rearrangement uses TRBV28 and TRBJ1-2; 7 nucleotides align to TRBD1. Per germline, CDR1 MDHEN and CDR2 SYDVKM. The CDR3 totals 16 residues. Trimming removed 4 bases from V and 1 base from J; junction bases left unmatched: 9. CDR3 in DNA: TGTGCCAGCAGTTCAGGCCGGGACAGTTTTAACTATGGCTACACCTTC. Residues: CASSSGRDSFNYGYTF.

This clonotype was counted at least ten times. In nucleotides, the CDR3 is TGTGCCAGCAGTGTTGAAAAGGGGGGCACTGAAGCTTTCTTT. It is translated as CASSVEKGGTEAFF. The chain carries TRBV2 and TRBJ1-1; tentative D call: TRBD1 (6 bases). This CDR3 has 14 residues. Germline V gene lookup returns CDR1 SNHLY and CDR2 FYNNEI. V was clipped by 4 bases and J by 4 bases, with 13 bases between them.

This CDR3 is CSAPRLDAGLGARYF. The CDR3 bases are TGCAGTGCTCCGCGACTGGACGCCGGACTGGGGGCCCGGTACTTC. This chain connects TRBV20-1 to TRBJ2-5; maybe TRBD1 (6 bases). Trimming left V 5 bases short and J 13 bases short, with 29 bases between. The germline V gene has CDR1 DFQATT and CDR2 SNEGSKA (reference sequence). The CDR3 has 15 residues.

The table lists this clonotype with a few counts. The V gene is TRBV5-6, the J gene TRBJ2-5, with D tentatively TRBD2 (6 bases). Germline V lookup: CDR1 SGHDT, CDR2 YYEEEE. CDR3 length: 16 amino acids. Deletions cut 3 bases from V and 9 bases from J, with 24 bases between. In DNA, the CDR3 is TGTGCCAGCAGCTCGGGGGTGGACGGTACTGCGAGACCCCAGTACTTC. Protein sequence: CASSSGVDGTARPQYF.

About this clonotype itself: A read error may explain this, as a much larger clone is one base away. This sequence joins TRBV4-1 and TRBJ2-3; D unresolved. The V end lost 2 bases, the J end lost 3 bases, and 12 bases lay between the germline ends. CDR3 length equals 15 residues. CDR1 and CDR2 (germline): MGHRA, YSYEKL. DNA for the CDR3: TGCGCCAGCAGCCAAAGTAGCAGACCAACAGATACGCAGTATTTT. Its protein is CASSQSSRPTDTQYF.

This clonotype was picked up many times. V and J are TRBV7-2 and TRBJ1-3, with D possibly TRBD1 on 5 matching bases. V lost 4 bases and J lost 4, with 17 bases in between. The CDR3 has 16 residues. Germline CDR1 reads SGHTA; CDR2 reads FQGNSA. In DNA, the CDR3 is TGTGCCAGCAGCTACGAAAATCCAGGGTCCGGAAACACCATATATTTT. Its protein is CASSYENPGSGNTIYF.

This chain connects TRBV29-1 to TRBJ1-1; tentatively, D is TRBD1 (6 bases). Germline V lookup: CDR1 SQVTM, CDR2 ANQGSEA. The CDR3 contains 12 residues. The ends were cut back, 7 bases at V and 6 bases at J, with 15 bases in the middle. The CDR3 loop is CSGRGIGAEAFF. CDR3 nucleotides: TGCAGCGGTAGGGGGATCGGGGCTGAAGCTTTCTTT. Full variable domain (missing parts from reference TRBV29-1 and TRBJ1-1): SAVISQKPSRDICQRGTSLTIQCQVDSQVTMMFWYRQQPGQSLTLIATANQGSEATYESGFVIDKFPISRPNLTFSTLTVSNMSPEDSSIYLCSGRGIGAEAFFGQGTRLTVV.

This clonotype was found many times. CDR3 sequence (DNA): TGTGCCAGCAGCTTAGATTTCGGCACAGATACGCAGTATTTT. This sequence encodes CASSLDFGTDTQYF. The chain recombines TRBV11-2 with TRBJ2-3; D unresolved. Trimming left V 0 bases short and J 1 base short, with 5 bases between. The CDR3 contains 14 residues. The germline V gene has CDR1 SGHAT and CDR2 FQNNGV.

The table lists this clonotype with many counts. J is TRBJ2-3 and V is TRBV3-1; the D gene is possibly TRBD1 (5 bases). The germline V and J ends were trimmed by 3 bases and 0 bases, with 16 bases remaining between them. From germline, CDR1 is LGHDT and CDR2 YNNKEL (reference sequence). The CDR3 is made up of 17 amino acids. Here the CDR3 reads CASSHPLAGKSTDTQYF. For the CDR3, the DNA is TGTGCCAGCAGCCACCCCCTGGCAGGGAAGAGCACAGATACGCAGTATTTT.

Judged by abundance, this clonotype is medium-sized. The gene calls are TRBV6-1 and TRBJ2-1, with TRBD1 as a possible D gene (6 bases). This CDR3 has 14 amino acids. Germline CDR1 and CDR2: MNHNS and SASEGT. Trimming left V 5 bases short and J 7 bases short, with 15 bases between. CDR3 sequence: CASSPRQVGNEQFF. The CDR3 nucleotides read TGTGCCAGCAGTCCGCGACAGGTGGGGAATGAGCAGTTCTTC.

By share, this clonotype ranks as medium-sized. V gene TRBV6-5 combines with J gene TRBJ2-5; TRBD2 matches at 12 bases. J was trimmed by 2 bases and V by 5 bases; bases with no gene match: 15. This CDR3 contains 19 residues. Germline CDR1 reads MNHEY; CDR2 reads SVGAGI. The CDR3 loop reads CASSHQDGLGLAGQETQYF. The CDR3 DNA sequence: TGTGCCAGCAGTCACCAAGACGGCCTAGGACTAGCGGGACAAGAGACCCAGTACTTC.

In its sample, this clonotype was seen many times. This CDR3 reads CASSLGGSGTINQPQHF. CDR3 DNA sequence: TGTGCCAGCAGCTTGGGGGGCTCCGGGACAATTAATCAGCCCCAGCATTTT. The gene calls are TRBV5-4 and TRBJ1-5, with D tentatively TRBD1 (6 bases). CDR1 SGHNT and CDR2 YYREEE come from the germline V gene (reference sequence). CDR3 size: 17 residues. V dropped 0 bases and J dropped 4 bases, with 17 bases sitting between them.

This clonotype has only a few counts. This may be a read error: a much more frequent sequence differs by one nucleotide. The V and J genes are TRBV19 and TRBJ2-7, with TRBD1 matching 7 bases. In germline, CDR1 is LNHDA, CDR2 SQIVND (reference sequence). Unmatched junction bases numbered 9, after V lost 5 bases and J lost 5 bases. This CDR3 comprises 14 residues. The CDR3 spells CASSFVTGNHEQYF. CDR3 DNA sequence: TGTGCCAGTAGTTTTGTGACAGGGAACCACGAGCAGTACTTC.

In its sample, this clonotype was seen a few times. A read error may be the cause here, since a much bigger clone is one base away. The chain recombines TRBV4-1 with TRBJ1-2; no clear D. CDR3 size: 14 residues. Germline loops: CDR1 MGHRA, CDR2 YSYEKL. Trimming took off 0 bases at V and 9 bases at J, with 14 bases between the two ends. The CDR3 DNA is TGCGCCAGCAGCCAAGACGCGGAGAAGTCCAGCTACACCTTC. Translating it yields CASSQDAEKSSYTF.

Remarks on this clonotype: A read error may be the cause here, since a much bigger clone is one base away. The conserved final phenylalanine or tryptophan is absent from the CDR3, which likely points to a read error. The chain employs TRBV14 and TRBJ2-1, with D unresolved. CDR1 is SGHDN and CDR2 is FVKESK in the germline V gene. The CDR3 is made up of 13 amino acids. Trimming removed 1 base at V and 4 bases at J, with 5 bases between. The CDR3 DNA follows: TGTGCCAGCAGCCAAGTAGGGTACAATGAGCAGTTCCTC. It specifies CASSQVGYNEQFL.

Worth noting for this clonotype: A read error is possible here, since a much larger clone lies one base away. This chain joins TRBV24-1 and TRBJ1-5, with D uncertain. CDR1 KGHDR and CDR2 SFDVKD come from the germline V gene. The CDR3 length is 13 residues. Trimming took 10 bases from V and 2 from J, leaving 11 bases between them. The CDR3 loop is CATGPRGNQPQHF. In nucleotides, the CDR3 is TGTGCCACTGGCCCTCGGGGCAATCAGCCCCAGCATTTT.

This clonotype appeared many times. J is TRBJ1-4 and V is TRBV9, with a weak D call TRBD1 (6 bases). V was clipped by 2 bases and J by 8 bases, with 22 bases between them. Germline V gene lookup returns CDR1 SGDLS and CDR2 YYNGEE. The CDR3 contains 17 residues. This chain's CDR3 is CASSVGVPGQISEKLFF. CDR3 DNA sequence: TGTGCCAGCAGCGTGGGAGTACCGGGACAAATTTCCGAAAAACTGTTTTTT.

This clonotype was counted at least ten times. The rearrangement joins TRBV20-1 to TRBJ2-7; no clear D. V lost 6 bases to trimming and J lost 6 bases, with 9 bases between them. The CDR3 consists of 10 residues. From germline, CDR1 is DFQATT and CDR2 SNEGSKA (reference sequence). CDR3 loop: CSARNVEQYF. The CDR3 region has the DNA TGCAGTGCCAGAAATGTCGAGCAGTACTTC.

This clonotype showed up many times. The genes are TRBV15 and TRBJ2-7; possibly TRBD2 for D (5 bases). Germline V gives CDR1 LNHNV, CDR2 YYDKDF (reference sequence). The CDR3 length is 14 residues. Trimming removed 6 bases from V and 6 bases from J, with 18 bases in between. Here the CDR3 DNA reads TGTGCCACCAGGCAGGCAGGTCGGGAAGGCGAGCAGTACTTC. Amino acids: CATRQAGREGEQYF.

This clonotype qualifies as medium-sized. This rearrangement joins TRBV7-2 to TRBJ1-3; D is uncertain. The CDR3 has 16 amino acids. The V end was cut by 0 bases, the J end by 0 bases, with 9 bases between. Per the germline V gene, CDR1 is SGHTA and CDR2 is FQGNSA. The CDR3 loop reads CASSLAGFNSGNTIYF. CDR3 sequence (DNA): TGTGCCAGCAGCTTAGCCGGGTTCAACTCTGGAAACACCATATATTTT.

This clonotype was seen a few times. A much larger clone lies a single base off, so this may be a read error. This chain joins TRBV10-3 and TRBJ1-1; D is uncertain. Germline CDR1 and CDR2: ENHRY and SYGVKD. Deletions cut 4 bases from V and 3 bases from J, with 9 bases between. The CDR3 is made up of 13 amino acids. The CDR3 DNA is TGTGCCATCAGTGGGGAGATGCACACTGAAGCTTTCTTT. It is translated as CAISGEMHTEAFF.

This clonotype was seen at least ten times. This chain uses TRBV9 with TRBJ1-1, with 7 bases fitting TRBD1. Germline lookup yields CDR1 SGDLS and CDR2 YYNGEE. The CDR3 totals 15 residues. The J segment lost 1 base and the V segment lost 0 bases, leaving 3 bases of the junction unmatched. CDR3 sequence (DNA): TGTGCCAGCAGCGTAGGACAGGGAAAGAACACTGAAGCTTTCTTT. Protein product: CASSVGQGKNTEAFF.

The gene calls are TRBV11-2 and TRBJ2-7; 7 bases align to TRBD1. With 6 bases clipped from V and 0 bases from J, the junction kept 11 bases outside the gene matches. There are 16 residues in the CDR3. Germline V lookup: CDR1 SGHAT, CDR2 FQNNGV. The CDR3 coding sequence is TGTGCCAGCAGTCTCGCAGGGGGACAAAGCTCCTACGAGCAGTACTTC. This encodes CASSLAGGQSSYEQYF.